A selection of T cell receptor beta chains follows, all from one sample in a study of blood T cell repertoires in COVID-19. The repertoire was sequenced with immunoSEQ multiplex PCR; TCRdb's copy has only in-frame clones and lacks some. The sample has fewer than 250,000 clones; over 80% are singletons. Sequenced: PBMCs or T cells enriched from blood (not recorded which). These receptors all come from a woman aged 30 to 39 with acute COVID-19. The CDR3 runs from the conserved cysteine through the conserved F or W. The D gene is left open where the match is weak. Size is stated for part of the rows, as once, few or many counts, or as a class when the clone is expanded.

.,TRBV23-1,.,TRBJ1-1,CASSQTRFAVRGNTEAFF,TGCGCCAGCAGTCAGACCCGTTTCGCGGTCAGGGGGAACACTGAAGCTTTCTTT
.,TRBV12-5,TRBD1,TRBJ1-6,CASGSGQVDHSPLHF,TGTGCTAGTGGTTCGGGACAGGTGGATCATTCACCCCTCCACTTT
.,TRBV15,TRBD1,TRBJ2-1,CATSSRDRGHEQFF,TGTGCCACCAGCAGCCGGGACAGGGGGCATGAGCAGTTCTTC
.,TRBV5-1,.,TRBJ1-3,CASSLGVTGNTIYF,TGCGCCAGCAGCTTGGGCGTAACGGGAAACACCATATATTTT
.,TRBV5-1,TRBD2,TRBJ2-1,CASSQSGGAYNEQFF,TGCGCCAGCAGCCAGAGCGGGGGGGCCTATAATGAGCAGTTCTTC
.,TRBV6-5,.,TRBJ1-4,CASSLRPTNEKLFF,TGTGCCAGCAGTTTGAGGCCAACTAATGAAAAACTGTTTTTT
.,TRBV11-3,.,TRBJ2-7,CASSLVMWCGAYEQYF,TGTGCCAGCAGCTTAGTTATGTGGTGCGGGGCCTACGAGCAGTACTTC
.,TRBV18,TRBD1,TRBJ2-3,CASSRPGQGVGDTQYF,TGTGCCAGCTCACGTCCAGGACAGGGGGTTGGAGATACGCAGTATTTT
.,TRBV4-1,.,TRBJ2-7,CASSQVHLSSYEQYF,TGCGCCAGCAGCCAAGTTCATTTGAGCTCCTACGAGCAGTACTTC
.,TRBV7-8,TRBD1,TRBJ2-7,CASSVPGGPYAEQYF,TGTGCCAGCAGCGTACCAGGGGGCCCCTATGCCGAGCAGTACTTC
.,TRBV7-2,.,TRBJ1-1,CASSPRLENTEAFF,TGTGCCAGCAGCCCGCGACTTGAGAACACTGAAGCTTTCTTT
.,TRBV4-1,TRBD2,TRBJ2-3,CASSQDLVAGGPSSDTQYF,TGCGCCAGCAGCCAAGATTTAGTAGCGGGGGGGCCATCTTCGGATACGCAGTATTTT
.,TRBV9,TRBD2,TRBJ2-7,CASSFRGGTIKEQYF,TGTGCCAGCAGCTTCCGCGGGGGAACAATCAAAGAGCAGTACTTC
.,TRBV7-9,TRBD1,TRBJ1-5,CASSKQGDQPQHF,TGTGCCAGCAGCAAACAGGGGGATCAGCCCCAGCATTTT
many,TRBV6-4,.,TRBJ2-2,CASSERGTTNTGELFF,TGTGCCAGCAGTGAGAGGGGGACAACGAACACCGGGGAGCTGTTTTTT
once,TRBV4-3,.,TRBJ2-6,CASSQEGFDRPLRANVLTF,TGCGCCAGCAGCCAAGAAGGTTTTGACAGGCCCCTACGTGCCAACGTCCTGACTTTC
.,TRBV30,TRBD2,TRBJ2-5,CAFQKRGPETQYF,TGTGCCTTCCAGAAGCGGGGCCCAGAGACCCAGTACTTC